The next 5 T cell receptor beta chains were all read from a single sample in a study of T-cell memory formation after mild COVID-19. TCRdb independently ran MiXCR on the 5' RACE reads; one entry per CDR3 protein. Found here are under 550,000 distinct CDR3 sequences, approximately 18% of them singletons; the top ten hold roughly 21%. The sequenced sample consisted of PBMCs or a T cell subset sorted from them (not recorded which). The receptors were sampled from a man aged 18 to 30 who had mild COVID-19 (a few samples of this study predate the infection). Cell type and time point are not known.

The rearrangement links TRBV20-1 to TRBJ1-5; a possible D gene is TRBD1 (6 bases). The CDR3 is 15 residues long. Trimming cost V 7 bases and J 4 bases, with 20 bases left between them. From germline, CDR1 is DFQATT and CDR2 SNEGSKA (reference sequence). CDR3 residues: CSVGPTGHVNQPQHF. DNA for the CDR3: TGCAGTGTTGGCCCGACGGGACACGTAAATCAGCCCCAGCATTTT.

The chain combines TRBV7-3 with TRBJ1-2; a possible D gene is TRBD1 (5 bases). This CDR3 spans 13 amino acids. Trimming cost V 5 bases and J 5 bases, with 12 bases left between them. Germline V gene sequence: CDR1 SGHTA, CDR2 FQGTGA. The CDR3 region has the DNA TGTGCCAGCAGCGTCGAACCAGGGTATGGCTACACCTTC. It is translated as CASSVEPGYGYTF. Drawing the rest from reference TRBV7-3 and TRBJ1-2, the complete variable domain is GAGVSQTPSNKVTEKGKYVELRCDPISGHTALYWYRQSLGQGPEFLIYFQGTGAADDSGLPNDRFFAVRPEGSVSTLKIQRTERGDSAVYLCASSVEPGYGYTFGSGTRLTVV.

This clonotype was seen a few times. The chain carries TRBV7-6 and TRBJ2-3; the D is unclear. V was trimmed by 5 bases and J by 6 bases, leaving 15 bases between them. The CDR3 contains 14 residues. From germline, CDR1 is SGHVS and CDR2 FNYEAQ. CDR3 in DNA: TGTGCCAGCAGCGGGGTGCGACCTGGCGATACGCAGTATTTT. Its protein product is CASSGVRPGDTQYF.

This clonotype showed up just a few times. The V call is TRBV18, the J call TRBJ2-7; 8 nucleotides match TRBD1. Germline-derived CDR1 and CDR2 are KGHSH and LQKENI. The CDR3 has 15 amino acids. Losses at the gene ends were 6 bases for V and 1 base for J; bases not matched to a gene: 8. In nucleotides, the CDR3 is TGTGCCAGCTCGTCGCGAGACAGGGGTTCCTACGAGCAGTACGTC. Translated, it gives CASSSRDRGSYEQYV.

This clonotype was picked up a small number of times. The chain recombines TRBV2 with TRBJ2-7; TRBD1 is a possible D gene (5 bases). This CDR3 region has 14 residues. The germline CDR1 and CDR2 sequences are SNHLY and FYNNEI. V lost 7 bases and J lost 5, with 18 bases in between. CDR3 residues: CASTPLPGQHEQYF. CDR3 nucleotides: TGTGCCAGCACCCCTCTCCCAGGGCAGCACGAGCAGTACTTC.